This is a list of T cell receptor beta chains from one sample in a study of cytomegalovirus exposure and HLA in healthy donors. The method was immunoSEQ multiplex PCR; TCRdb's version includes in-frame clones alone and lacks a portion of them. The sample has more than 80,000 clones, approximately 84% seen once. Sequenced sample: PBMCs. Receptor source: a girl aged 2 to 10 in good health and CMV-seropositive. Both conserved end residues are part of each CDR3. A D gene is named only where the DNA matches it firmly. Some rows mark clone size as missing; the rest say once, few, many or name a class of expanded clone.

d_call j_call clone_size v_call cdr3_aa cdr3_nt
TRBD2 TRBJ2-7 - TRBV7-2 CASSLTSGPSYEQYF TGTGCCAGCAGCTTAACTAGCGGGCCCTCCTACGAGCAGTACTTC
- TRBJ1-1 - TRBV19 CASIPSSVSEAFF TGTGCCAGTATCCCTAGTTCGGTATCTGAAGCTTTCTTT
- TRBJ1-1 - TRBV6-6 CASSRSSGRMNTEAFF TGTGCCAGCAGTCGGTCGAGCGGGCGGATGAACACTGAAGCTTTCTTT
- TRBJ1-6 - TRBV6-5 CASSYGQSPLHF TGTGCCAGCAGTTACGGGCAATCACCCCTCCACTTT
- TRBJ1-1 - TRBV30 CAWGRGGTEAFF TGTGCCTGGGGCCGGGGGGGCACTGAAGCTTTCTTT
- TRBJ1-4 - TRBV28 CASSFPRATNEKLFF TGTGCCAGCAGTTTCCCCAGGGCAACTAATGAAAAACTGTTTTTT
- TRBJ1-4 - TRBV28 CASSSTTTNEKLFF TGTGCCAGCAGTTCGACAACCACTAATGAAAAACTGTTTTTT
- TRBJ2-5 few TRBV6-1 CASSGAEPEEQYF TGTGCCAGCAGTGGAGCTGAGCCAGAGGAGCAGTACTTC
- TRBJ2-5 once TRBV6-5 CASSARGGETQYF TGTGCCAGCAGTGCCAGGGGTGGAGAGACCCAGTACTTC
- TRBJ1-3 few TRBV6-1 CASSSDAGGGNTIYF TGTGCCAGCAGTTCCGACGCCGGGGGAGGAAACACCATATATTTT
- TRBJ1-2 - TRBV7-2 CASSLVVGGRRNYGYTF TGTGCCAGCAGCTTAGTGGTGGGAGGGAGGCGGAACTATGGCTACACCTTC